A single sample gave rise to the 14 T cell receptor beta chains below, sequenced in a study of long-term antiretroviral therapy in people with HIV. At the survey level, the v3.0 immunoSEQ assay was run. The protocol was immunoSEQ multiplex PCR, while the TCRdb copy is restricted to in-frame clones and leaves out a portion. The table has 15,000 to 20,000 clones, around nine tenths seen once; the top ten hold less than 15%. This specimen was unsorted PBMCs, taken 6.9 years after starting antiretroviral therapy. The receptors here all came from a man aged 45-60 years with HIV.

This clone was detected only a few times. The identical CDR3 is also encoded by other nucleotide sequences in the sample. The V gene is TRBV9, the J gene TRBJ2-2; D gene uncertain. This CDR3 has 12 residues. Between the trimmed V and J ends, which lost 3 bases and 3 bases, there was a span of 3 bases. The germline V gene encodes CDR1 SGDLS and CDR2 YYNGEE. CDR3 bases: TGTGCCAGCAGCGGGGACACCGGGGAGCTGTTTTTT. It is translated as CASSGDTGELFF.

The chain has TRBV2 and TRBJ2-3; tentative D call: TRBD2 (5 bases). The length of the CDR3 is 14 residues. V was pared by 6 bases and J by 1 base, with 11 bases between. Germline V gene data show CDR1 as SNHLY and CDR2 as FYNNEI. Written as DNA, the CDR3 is TGTGCCAGCAGACCGGGGTCCCGCACAGATACGCAGTATTTT. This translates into CASRPGSRTDTQYF.

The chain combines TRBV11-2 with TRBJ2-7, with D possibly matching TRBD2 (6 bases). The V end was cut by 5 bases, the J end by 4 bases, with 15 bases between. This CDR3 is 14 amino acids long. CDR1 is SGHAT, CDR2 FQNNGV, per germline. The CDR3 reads CASSGRRGKYEQYF. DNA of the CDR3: TGTGCCAGCAGCGGGCGTCGCGGGAAGTACGAGCAGTACTTC.

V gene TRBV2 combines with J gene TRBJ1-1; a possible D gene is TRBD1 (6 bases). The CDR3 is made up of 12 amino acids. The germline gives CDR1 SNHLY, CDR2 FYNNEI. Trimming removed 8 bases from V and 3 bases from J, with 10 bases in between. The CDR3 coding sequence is TGTGCCAGCTCTAGGGGGGACACTGAAGCTTTCTTT. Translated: CASSRGDTEAFF.

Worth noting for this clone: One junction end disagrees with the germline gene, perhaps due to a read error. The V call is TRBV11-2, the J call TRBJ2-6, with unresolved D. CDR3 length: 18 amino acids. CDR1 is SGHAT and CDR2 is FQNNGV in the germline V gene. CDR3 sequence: CASSVDAKQQSRANVLTF. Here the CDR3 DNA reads TGTGCCAGCAGCGTAGACGCAAAGCAACAAAGTCGGGCCAACGTCCTGACTTTC. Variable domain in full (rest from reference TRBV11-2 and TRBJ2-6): EAGVAQSPRYKIIEKRQSVAFWCNPISGHATLYWYQQILGQGPKLLIQFQNNGVVDDSQLPKDRFSAERLKGVDSTLKIQPAKLEDSAVYLCASSVDAKQQSRANVLTFGAGSRLTVL.

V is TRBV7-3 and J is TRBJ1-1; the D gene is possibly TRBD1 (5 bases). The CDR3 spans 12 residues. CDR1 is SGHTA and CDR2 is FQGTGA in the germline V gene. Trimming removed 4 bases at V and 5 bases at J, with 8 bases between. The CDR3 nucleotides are TGTGCCAGCAGCTCCGGGGGGACTGAAGCTTTCTTT. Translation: CASSSGGTEAFF.

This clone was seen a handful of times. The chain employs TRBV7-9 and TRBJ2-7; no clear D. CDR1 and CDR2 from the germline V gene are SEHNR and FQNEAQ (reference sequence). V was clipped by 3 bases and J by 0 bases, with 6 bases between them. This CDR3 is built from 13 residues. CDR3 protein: CASSFGDSYEQYF. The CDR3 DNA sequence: TGTGCCAGCAGCTTCGGTGACTCCTACGAGCAGTACTTC.

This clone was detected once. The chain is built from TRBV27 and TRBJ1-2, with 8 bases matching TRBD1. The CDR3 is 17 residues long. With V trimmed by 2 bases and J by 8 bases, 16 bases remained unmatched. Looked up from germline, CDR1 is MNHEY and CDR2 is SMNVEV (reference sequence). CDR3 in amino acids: CASSLEGGDRRREGYTF. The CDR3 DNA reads TGTGCCAGCAGTTTAGAGGGTGGGGACAGGCGTCGAGAAGGCTACACCTTC.

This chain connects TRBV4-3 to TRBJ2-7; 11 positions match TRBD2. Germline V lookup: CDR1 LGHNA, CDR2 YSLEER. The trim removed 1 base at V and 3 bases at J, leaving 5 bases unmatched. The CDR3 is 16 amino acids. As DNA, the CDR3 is TGCGCCAGCAGCCAAGGCGTAGCGGGAGGGTTCTACGAGCAGTACTTC. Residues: CASSQGVAGGFYEQYF.

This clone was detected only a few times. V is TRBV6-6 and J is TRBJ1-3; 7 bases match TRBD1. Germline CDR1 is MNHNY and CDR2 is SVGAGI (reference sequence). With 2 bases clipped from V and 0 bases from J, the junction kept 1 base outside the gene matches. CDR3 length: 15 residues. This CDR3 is CASSYDRDSGNTIYF. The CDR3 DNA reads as TGTGCCAGCAGTTACGACAGGGACTCTGGAAACACCATATATTTT.

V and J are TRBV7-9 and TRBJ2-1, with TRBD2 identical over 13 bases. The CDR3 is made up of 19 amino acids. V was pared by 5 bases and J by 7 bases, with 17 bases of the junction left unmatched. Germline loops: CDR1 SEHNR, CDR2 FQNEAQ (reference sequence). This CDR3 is CASSPFTRGLAGAFNEQFF. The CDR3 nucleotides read TGTGCCAGCAGCCCATTTACCCGCGGACTAGCGGGAGCTTTTAATGAGCAGTTCTTC.

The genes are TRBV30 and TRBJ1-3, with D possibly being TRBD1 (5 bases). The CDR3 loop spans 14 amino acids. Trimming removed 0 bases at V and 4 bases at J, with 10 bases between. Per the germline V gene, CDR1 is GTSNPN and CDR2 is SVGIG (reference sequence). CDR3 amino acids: CAWSVLRAGNTIYF. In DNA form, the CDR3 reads TGTGCCTGGAGTGTACTCAGGGCCGGAAACACCATATATTTT.

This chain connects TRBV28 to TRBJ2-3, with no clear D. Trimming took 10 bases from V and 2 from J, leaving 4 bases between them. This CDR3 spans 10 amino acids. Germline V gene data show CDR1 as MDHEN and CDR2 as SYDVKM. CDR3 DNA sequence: TGTGCCACCTTCACAGATACGCAGTATTTT. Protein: CATFTDTQYF.

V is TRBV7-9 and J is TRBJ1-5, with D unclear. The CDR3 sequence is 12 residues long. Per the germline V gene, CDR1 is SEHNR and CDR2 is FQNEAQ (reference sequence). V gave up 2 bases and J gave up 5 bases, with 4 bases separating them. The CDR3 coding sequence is TGTGCCAGCAGCTTAATGGATCAGCCCCAGCATTTT. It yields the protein CASSLMDQPQHF. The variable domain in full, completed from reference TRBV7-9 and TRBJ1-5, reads DTGVSQNPRHKITKRGQNVTFRCDPISEHNRLYWYRQTLGQGPEFLTYFQNEAQLEKSRLLSDRFSAERPKGSFSTLEIQRTEQGDSAMYLCASSLMDQPQHFGDGTRLSIL.